This note documents a single T cell receptor (beta chain) sequence. Per the germline V gene, CDR1 is SGHAT and CDR2 is FQDESV (reference sequence). The CDR3 runs to 11 residues. Trimming took 2 bases from V and 11 from J, leaving 9 bases between them. This record comes from a study of blood T cells in healthy people across ages. The sample, 7.5 to 10 milliliters of peripheral blood, was drawn from each donor. The authors ran a second PCR of about 7 to 12 cycles using a sample-barcoded 5' primer and a J-beta primer mix. TCRdb redid the calling of the 5' RACE reads with MiXCR, one entry per CDR3 protein. The sample has 1,500,000 or so distinct CDR3 sequences, roughly 64% seen once.

J is TRBJ1-1 and V is TRBV11-1; D not certain. The sequence derives from a young man in good health. The sample was blood. The CDR3 sequence: CASSLIREAFF. The CDR3 nucleotides read TGTGCCAGCAGCTTAATCCGGGAGGCTTTCTTT.